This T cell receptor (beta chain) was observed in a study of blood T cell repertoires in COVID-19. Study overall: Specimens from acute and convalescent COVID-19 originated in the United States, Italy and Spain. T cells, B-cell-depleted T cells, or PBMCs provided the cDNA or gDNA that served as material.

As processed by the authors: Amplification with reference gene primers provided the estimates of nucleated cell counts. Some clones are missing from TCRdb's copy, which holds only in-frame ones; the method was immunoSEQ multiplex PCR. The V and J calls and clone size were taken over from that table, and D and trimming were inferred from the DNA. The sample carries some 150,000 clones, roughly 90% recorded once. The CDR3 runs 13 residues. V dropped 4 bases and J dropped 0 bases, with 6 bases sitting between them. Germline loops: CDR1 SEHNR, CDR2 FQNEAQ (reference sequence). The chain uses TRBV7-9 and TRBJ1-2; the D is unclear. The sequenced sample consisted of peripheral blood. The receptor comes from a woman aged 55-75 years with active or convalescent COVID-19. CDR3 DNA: TGTGCCAGCAGCTCAGAAGCTAACTATGGCTACACCTTC. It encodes CASSSEANYGYTF.